The clone carrying this T cell receptor beta chain was recorded many times. RNA transcripts provided the source from which TCR beta CDR3 regions were amplified. When the TCR CDR3 underwent first-round RT-PCR, the HTBI primer set was used. From the multiplex PCR reads, TCRdb called clonotypes with MiXCR, one entry per CDR3 protein. The sample holds some 690,000 distinct CDR3 sequences, 17% seen once. The CDR3 covers 15 residues. Germline assignment: CDR1 ENHRY and CDR2 SYGVKD. Trimming removed 4 bases from V and 2 bases from J; junction bases left unmatched: 3. The data belong to a study of T cells in Graves' hyperthyroidism and ophthalmopathy.

The material sequenced was blood. This clonotype originated in a man over 45 with Graves' hyperthyroidism. This chain links TRBV10-3 with TRBJ1-5; 9 nucleotides align to TRBD1. The CDR3 sequence is CAISATGGGNQPQHF. The CDR3 DNA reads TGTGCCATCAGTGCGACAGGGGGAGGCAATCAGCCCCAGCATTTT.